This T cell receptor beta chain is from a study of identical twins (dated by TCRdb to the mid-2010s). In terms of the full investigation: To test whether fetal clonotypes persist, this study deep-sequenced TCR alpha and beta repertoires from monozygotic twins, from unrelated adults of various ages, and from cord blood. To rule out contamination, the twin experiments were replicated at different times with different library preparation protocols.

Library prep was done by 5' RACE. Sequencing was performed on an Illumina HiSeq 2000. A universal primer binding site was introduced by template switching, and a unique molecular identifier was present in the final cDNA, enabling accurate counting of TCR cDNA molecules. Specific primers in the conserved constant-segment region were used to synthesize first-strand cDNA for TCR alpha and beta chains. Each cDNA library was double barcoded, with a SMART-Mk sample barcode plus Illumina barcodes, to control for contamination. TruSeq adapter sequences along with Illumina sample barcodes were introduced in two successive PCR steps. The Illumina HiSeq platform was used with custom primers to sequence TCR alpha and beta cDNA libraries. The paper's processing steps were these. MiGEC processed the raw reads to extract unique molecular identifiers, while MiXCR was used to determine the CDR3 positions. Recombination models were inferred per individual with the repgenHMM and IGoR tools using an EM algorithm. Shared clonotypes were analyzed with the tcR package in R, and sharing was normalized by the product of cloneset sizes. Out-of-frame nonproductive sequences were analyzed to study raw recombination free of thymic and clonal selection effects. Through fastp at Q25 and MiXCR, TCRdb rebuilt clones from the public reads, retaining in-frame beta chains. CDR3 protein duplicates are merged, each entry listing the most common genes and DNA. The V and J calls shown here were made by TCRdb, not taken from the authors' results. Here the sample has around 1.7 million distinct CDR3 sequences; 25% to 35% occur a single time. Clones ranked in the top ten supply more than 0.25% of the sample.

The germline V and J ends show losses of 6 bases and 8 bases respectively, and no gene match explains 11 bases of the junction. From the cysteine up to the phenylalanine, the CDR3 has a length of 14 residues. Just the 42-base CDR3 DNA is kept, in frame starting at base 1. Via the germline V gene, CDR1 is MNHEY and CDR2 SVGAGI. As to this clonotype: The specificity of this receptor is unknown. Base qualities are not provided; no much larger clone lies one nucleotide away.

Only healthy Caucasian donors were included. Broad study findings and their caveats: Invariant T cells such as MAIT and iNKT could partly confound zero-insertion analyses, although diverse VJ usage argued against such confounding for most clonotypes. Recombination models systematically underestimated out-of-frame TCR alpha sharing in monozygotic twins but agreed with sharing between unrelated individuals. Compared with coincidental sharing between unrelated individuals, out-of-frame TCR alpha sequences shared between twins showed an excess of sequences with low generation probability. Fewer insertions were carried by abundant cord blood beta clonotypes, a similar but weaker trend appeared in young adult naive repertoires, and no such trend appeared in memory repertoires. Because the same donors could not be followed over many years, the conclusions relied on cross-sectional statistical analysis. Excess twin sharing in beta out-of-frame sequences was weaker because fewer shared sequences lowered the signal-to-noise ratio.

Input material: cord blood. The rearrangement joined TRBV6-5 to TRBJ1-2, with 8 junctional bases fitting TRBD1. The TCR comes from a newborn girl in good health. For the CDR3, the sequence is CASRKDRGGRGYTF. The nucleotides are TGTGCCAGCAGAAAAGACAGGGGAGGTCGGGGCTACACCTTC.